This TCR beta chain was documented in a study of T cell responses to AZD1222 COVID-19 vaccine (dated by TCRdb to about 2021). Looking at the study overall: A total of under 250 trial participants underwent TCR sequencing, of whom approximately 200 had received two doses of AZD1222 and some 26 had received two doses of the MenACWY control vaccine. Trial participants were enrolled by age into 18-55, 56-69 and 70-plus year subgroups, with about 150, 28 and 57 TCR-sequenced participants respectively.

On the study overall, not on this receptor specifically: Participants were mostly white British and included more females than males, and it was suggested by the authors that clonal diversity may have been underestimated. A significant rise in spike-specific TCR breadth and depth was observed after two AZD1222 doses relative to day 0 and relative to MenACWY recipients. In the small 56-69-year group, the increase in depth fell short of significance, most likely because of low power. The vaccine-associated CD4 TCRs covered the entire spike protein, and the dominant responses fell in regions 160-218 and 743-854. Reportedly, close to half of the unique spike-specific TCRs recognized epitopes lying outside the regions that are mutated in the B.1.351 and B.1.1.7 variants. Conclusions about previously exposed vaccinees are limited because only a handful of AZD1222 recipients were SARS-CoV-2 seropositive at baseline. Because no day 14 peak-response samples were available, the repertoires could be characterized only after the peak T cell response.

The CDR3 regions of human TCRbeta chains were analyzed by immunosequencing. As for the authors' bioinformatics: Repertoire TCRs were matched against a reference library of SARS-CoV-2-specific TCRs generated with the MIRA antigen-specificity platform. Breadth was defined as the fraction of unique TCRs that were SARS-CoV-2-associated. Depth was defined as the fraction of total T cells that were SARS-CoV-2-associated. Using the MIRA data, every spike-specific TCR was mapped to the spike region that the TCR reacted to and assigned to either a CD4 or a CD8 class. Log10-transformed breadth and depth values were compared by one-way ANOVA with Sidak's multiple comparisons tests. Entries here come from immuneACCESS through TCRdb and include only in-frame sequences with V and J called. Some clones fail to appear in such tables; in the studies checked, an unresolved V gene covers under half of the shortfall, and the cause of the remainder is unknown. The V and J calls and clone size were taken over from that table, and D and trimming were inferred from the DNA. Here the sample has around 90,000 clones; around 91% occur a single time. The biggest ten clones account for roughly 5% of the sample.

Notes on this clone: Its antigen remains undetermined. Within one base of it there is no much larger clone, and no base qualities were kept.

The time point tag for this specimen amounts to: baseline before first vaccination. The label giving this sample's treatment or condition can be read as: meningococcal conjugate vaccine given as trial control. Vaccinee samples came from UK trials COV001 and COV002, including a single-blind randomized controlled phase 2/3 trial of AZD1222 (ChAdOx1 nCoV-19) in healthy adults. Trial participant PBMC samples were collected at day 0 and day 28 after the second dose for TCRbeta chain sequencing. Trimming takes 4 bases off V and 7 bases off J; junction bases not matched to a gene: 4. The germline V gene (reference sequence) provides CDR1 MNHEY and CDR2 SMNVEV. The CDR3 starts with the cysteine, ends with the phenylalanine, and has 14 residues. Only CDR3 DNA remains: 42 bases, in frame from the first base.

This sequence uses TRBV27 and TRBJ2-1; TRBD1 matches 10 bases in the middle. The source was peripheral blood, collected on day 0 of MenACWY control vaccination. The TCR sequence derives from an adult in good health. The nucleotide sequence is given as TGTGCCAGCAGTTCCCCGGACAGGGGGAATGAGCAGTTCTTC. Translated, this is CASSSPDRGNEQFF.